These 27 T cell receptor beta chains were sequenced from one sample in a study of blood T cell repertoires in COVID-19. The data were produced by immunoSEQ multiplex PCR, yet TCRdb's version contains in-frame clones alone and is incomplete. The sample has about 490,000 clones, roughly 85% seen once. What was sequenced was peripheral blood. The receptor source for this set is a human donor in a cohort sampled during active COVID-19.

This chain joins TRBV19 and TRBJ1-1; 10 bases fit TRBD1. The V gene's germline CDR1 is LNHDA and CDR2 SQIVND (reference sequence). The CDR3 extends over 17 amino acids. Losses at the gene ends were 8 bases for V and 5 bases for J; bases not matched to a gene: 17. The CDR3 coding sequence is TGTGCCAGTTGGTCCATATTCGCGGGACAGGGGTTAACTGAAGCTTTCTTT. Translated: CASWSIFAGQGLTEAFF.

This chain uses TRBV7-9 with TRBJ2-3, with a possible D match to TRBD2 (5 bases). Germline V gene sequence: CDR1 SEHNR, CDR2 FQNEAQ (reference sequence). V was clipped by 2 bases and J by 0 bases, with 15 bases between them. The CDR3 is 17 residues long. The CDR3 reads CASSLISVEPSTDTQYF. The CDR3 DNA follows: TGTGCCAGCAGCTTAATTAGCGTAGAGCCGAGCACAGATACGCAGTATTTT.

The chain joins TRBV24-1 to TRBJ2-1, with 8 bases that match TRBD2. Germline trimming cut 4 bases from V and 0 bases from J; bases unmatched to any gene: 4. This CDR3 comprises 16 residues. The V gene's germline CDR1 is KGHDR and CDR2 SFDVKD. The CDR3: CATSEAGAASYNEQFF. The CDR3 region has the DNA TGTGCCACCAGTGAAGCGGGAGCAGCCTCCTACAATGAGCAGTTCTTC.

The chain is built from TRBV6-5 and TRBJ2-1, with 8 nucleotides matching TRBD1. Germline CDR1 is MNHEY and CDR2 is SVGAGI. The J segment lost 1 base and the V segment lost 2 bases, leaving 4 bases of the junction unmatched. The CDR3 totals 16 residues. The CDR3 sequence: CASSYGRGQSYNEQFF. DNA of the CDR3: TGTGCCAGCAGTTACGGCAGGGGGCAATCCTACAATGAGCAGTTCTTC.

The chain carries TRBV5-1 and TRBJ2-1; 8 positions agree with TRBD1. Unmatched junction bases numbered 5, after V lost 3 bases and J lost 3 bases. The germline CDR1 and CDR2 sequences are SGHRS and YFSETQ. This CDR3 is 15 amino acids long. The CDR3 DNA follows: TGCGCCAGCAGCTACGGACAGGGAGACTACAATGAGCAGTTCTTC. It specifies CASSYGQGDYNEQFF.

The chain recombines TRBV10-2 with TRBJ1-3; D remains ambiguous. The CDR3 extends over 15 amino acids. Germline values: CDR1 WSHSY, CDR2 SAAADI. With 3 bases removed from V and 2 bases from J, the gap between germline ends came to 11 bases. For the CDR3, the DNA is TGCGCCAGCAGTGAACTCCCGGGTACTGGAAACACCATATATTTT. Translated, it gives CASSELPGTGNTIYF.

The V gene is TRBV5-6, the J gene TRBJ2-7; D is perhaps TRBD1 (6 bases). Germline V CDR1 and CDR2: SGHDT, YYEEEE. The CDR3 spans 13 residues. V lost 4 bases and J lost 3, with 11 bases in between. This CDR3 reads CASSPGHNYEQYF. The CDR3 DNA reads TGTGCCAGCAGCCCGGGACATAACTACGAGCAGTACTTC.

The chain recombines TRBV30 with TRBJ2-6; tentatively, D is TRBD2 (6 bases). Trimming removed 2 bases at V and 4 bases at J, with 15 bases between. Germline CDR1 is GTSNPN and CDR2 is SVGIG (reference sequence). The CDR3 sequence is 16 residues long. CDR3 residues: CAWSLAWLRGANVLTF. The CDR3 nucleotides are TGTGCCTGGAGTCTAGCGTGGCTTCGGGGGGCCAACGTCCTGACTTTC.

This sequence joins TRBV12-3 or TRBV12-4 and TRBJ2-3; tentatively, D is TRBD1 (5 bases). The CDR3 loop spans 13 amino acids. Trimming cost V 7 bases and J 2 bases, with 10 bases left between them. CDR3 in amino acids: CASILGATDTQYF. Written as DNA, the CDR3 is TGTGCCAGCATCCTTGGGGCCACAGATACGCAGTATTTT.

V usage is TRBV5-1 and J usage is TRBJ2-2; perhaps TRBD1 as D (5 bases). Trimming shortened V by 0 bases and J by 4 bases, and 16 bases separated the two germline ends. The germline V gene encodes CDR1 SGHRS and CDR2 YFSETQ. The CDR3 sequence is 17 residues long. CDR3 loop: CASSLAWAGQITGELFF. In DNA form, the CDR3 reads TGCGCCAGCAGCTTGGCCTGGGCAGGGCAGATCACCGGGGAGCTGTTTTTT.

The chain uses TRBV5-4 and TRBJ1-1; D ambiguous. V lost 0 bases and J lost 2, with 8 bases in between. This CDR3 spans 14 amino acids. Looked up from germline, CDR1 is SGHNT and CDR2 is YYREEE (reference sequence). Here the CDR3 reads CASSLESGNTEAFF. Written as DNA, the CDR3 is TGTGCCAGCAGCTTGGAGTCGGGAAACACTGAAGCTTTCTTT.

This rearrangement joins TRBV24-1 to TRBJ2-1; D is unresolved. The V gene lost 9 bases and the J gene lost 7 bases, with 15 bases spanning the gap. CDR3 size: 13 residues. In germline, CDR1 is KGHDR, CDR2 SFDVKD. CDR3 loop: CATGRDARNEQFF. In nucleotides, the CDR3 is TGTGCCACCGGCCGTGACGCTAGGAATGAGCAGTTCTTC.

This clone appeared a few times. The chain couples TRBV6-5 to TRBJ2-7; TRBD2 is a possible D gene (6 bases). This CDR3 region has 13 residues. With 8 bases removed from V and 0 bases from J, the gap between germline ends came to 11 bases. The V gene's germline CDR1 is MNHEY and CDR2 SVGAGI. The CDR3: CASRNGGSYEQYF. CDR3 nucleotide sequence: TGTGCCAGCCGTAACGGGGGCTCCTACGAGCAGTACTTC.

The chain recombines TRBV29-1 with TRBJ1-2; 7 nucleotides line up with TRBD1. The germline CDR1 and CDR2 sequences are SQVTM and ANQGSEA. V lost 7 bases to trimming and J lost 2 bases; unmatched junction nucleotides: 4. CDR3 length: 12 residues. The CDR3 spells CSAGGQNYGYTF. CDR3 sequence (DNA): TGCAGCGCCGGGGGACAGAACTATGGCTACACCTTC.

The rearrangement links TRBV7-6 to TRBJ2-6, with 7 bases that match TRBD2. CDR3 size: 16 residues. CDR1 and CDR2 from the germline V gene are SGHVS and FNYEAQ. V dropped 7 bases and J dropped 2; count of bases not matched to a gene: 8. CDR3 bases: TGTGCCAGCAAGATGGGGGGGGACCCTGGGGCCAACGTCCTGACTTTC. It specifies CASKMGGDPGANVLTF.

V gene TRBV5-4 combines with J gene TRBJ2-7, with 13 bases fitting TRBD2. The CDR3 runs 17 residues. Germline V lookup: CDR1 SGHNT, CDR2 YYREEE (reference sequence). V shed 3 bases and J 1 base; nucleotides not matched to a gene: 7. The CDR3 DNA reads TGTGCCAGCAGCTACGGACTAGCGGGAGCGTATTCCTACGAGCAGTACTTC. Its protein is CASSYGLAGAYSYEQYF. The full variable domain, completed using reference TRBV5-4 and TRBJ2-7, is ETGVTQSPTHLIKTRGQQVTLRCSSQSGHNTVSWYQQALGQGPQFIFQYYREEENGRGNFPPRFSGLQFPNYSSELNVNALELDDSALYLCASSYGLAGAYSYEQYFGPGTRLTVT.

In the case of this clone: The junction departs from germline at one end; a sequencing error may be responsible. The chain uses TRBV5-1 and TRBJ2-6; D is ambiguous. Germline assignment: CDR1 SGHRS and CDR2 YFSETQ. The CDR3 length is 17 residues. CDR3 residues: CASRLGRFTSGANVLTF. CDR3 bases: TGCGCCAGCAGATTGGGCAGGTTCACCTCTGGGGCCAACGTCCTGACTTTC.

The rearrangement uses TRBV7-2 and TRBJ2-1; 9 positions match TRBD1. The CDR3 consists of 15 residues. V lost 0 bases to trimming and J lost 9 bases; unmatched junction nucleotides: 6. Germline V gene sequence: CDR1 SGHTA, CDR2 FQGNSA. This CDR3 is CASSLARTGDSEQFF. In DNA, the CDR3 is TGTGCCAGCAGCTTAGCCCGGACAGGGGACAGTGAGCAGTTCTTC. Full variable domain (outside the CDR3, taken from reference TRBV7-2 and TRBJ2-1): GAGVSQSPSNKVTEKGKDVELRCDPISGHTALYWYRQSLGQGLEFLIYFQGNSAPDKSGLPSDRFSAERTGGSVSTLTIQRTQQEDSAVYLCASSLARTGDSEQFFGPGTRLTVL.

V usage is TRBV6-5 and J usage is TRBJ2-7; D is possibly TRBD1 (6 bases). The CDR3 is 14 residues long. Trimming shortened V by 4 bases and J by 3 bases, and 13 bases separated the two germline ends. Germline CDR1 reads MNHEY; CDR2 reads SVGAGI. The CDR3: CASSSRDTHYEQYF. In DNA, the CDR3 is TGTGCCAGCAGTTCCCGGGACACTCACTACGAGCAGTACTTC.

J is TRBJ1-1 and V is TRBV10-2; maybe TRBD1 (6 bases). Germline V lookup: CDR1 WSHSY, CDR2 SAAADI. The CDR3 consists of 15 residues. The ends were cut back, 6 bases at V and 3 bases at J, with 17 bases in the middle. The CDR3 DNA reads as TGCGCCAGCAGGGTAAACAGGGAGAGGGACACTGAAGCTTTCTTT. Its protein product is CASRVNRERDTEAFF.

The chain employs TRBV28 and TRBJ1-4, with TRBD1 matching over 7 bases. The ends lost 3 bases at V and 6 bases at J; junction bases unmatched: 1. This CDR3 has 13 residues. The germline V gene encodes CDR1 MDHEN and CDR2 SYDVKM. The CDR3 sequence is CASSLGQYEKLFF. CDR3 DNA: TGTGCCAGCAGTTTGGGACAGTATGAAAAACTGTTTTTT.

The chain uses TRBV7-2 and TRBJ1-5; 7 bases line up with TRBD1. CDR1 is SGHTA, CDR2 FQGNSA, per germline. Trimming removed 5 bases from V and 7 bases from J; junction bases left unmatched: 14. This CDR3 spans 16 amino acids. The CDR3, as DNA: TGTGCCAGCAGCCCGCACTTGACAGGGAGGAAACAGCCCCAGCATTTT. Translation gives CASSPHLTGRKQPQHF.

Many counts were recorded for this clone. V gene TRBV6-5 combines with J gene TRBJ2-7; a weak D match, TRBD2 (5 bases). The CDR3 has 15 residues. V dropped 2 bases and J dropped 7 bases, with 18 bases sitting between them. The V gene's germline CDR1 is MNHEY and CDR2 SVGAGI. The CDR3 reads CASSYVATPGWEQYF. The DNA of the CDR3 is TGTGCCAGCAGTTACGTGGCGACTCCGGGGTGGGAGCAGTACTTC.

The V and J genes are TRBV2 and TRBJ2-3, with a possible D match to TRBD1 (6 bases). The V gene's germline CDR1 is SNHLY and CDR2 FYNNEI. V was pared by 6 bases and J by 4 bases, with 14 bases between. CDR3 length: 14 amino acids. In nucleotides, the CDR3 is TGTGCCAGCAGCAGACAGGTTGGTTCAGATACGCAGTATTTT. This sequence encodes CASSRQVGSDTQYF.

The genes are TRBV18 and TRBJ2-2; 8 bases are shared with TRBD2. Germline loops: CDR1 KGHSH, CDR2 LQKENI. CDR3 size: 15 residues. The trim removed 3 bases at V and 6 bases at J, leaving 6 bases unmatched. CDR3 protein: CASSPSAGDAGELFF. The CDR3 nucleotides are TGTGCCAGCTCACCTTCAGCGGGAGATGCCGGGGAGCTGTTTTTT.

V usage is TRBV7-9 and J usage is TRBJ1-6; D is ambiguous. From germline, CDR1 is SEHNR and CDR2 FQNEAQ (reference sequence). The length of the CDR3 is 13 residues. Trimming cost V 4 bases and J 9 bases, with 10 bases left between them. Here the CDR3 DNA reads TGTGCCAGCAGCTCCAACGGAGGTTCACCCCTCCACTTT. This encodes CASSSNGGSPLHF.

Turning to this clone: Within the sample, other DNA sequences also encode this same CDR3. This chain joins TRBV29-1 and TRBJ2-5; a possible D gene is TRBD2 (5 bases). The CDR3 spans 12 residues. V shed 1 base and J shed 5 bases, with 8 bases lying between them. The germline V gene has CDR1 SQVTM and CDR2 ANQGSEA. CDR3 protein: CSVEGRGETQYF. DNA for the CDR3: TGCAGCGTTGAAGGCAGAGGGGAGACCCAGTACTTC.